The 21 T cell receptor beta chains below come from one sample, sequenced in a study of cytomegalovirus exposure and HLA in healthy donors. PCR primers comprised 60 Vbeta and 13 Jbeta primers. The repertoire was sequenced with immunoSEQ multiplex PCR; TCRdb's copy has only in-frame clones and lacks some. This sample contains 100,000 to 150,000 clones. The sequenced sample was PBMCs. These TCRs come from a woman in her 40s in good health and CMV-seropositive.

This rearrangement joins TRBV5-1 to TRBJ2-7; D perhaps matches TRBD2 (5 bases). Germline values: CDR1 SGHRS, CDR2 YFSETQ. V lost 0 bases and J lost 2, with 6 bases in between. The CDR3 sequence is 13 residues long. This chain's CDR3 is CASSLDGTYEQYF. The CDR3, as DNA: TGCGCCAGCAGCTTGGACGGGACCTACGAGCAGTACTTC.

The chain employs TRBV14 and TRBJ2-3; no definite D call. Trimming left V 1 base short and J 6 bases short, with 11 bases between. The CDR3 runs 14 residues. The germline V gene has CDR1 SGHDN and CDR2 FVKESK. CDR3 in DNA: TGTGCCAGCAGCCAAGGAGGCCGTCTCGATACGCAGTATTTT. As protein: CASSQGGRLDTQYF. Combining the CDR3 with reference TRBV14 and TRBJ2-3 gives the whole variable domain EAGVTQFPSHSVIEKGQTVTLRCDPISGHDNLYWYRRVMGKEIKFLLHFVKESKQDESGMPNNRFLAERTGGTYSTLKVQPAELEDSGVYFCASSQGGRLDTQYFGPGTRLTVL.

The V gene is TRBV19, the J gene TRBJ2-2; 7 bases fit TRBD1. The V and J ends lost 7 bases and 3 bases, in that order; junction bases with no gene match: 20. The length of the CDR3 is 19 residues. Germline lookup yields CDR1 LNHDA and CDR2 SQIVND (reference sequence). The CDR3, as DNA: TGTGCCAGTACCCCGGCCCGGGACAGTGTTAAAATATACACCGGGGAGCTGTTTTTT. It codes for CASTPARDSVKIYTGELFF.

This chain connects TRBV7-2 to TRBJ2-5, with a tentative D call TRBD2 (6 bases). Trimming took off 5 bases at V and 4 bases at J, with 20 bases between the two ends. Germline lookup yields CDR1 SGHTA and CDR2 FQGNSA. The CDR3 extends over 16 amino acids. The CDR3 reads CASSGRLGGNPETQYF. CDR3 in DNA: TGTGCCAGCAGCGGACGACTAGGAGGAAATCCAGAGACCCAGTACTTC.

This chain links TRBV19 with TRBJ2-7; D is unresolved. The V gene's germline CDR1 is LNHDA and CDR2 SQIVND (reference sequence). Trimming took off 4 bases at V and 4 bases at J, with 11 bases between the two ends. This CDR3 comprises 13 residues. The CDR3 DNA reads TGTGCCAGTAGTAGCCGCGACAAGTACGAGCAGTACTTC. Translating gives CASSSRDKYEQYF.

V usage is TRBV7-2 and J usage is TRBJ2-7; 9 positions agree with TRBD2. The CDR3 covers 16 residues. V shed 1 base, J shed 2 bases, and the junction held 6 bases outside the gene matches. Germline V gives CDR1 SGHTA, CDR2 FQGNSA. The CDR3 spells CASSLEAASGAYEQYF. The DNA for the CDR3 is TGTGCCAGCAGCTTAGAAGCGGCTAGCGGGGCCTACGAGCAGTACTTC.

CDR3 DNA sequence: TGTGCCAGCAGCCCCGATGACAGGGAACCCCTATACGAGCAGTACTTC. Protein product: CASSPDDREPLYEQYF. This chain joins TRBV7-2 and TRBJ2-7; TRBD1 matches 7 bases. The CDR3 is made up of 16 amino acids. Trimming cost V 5 bases and J 4 bases; bases outside gene matches: 14. Germline V gene lookup returns CDR1 SGHTA and CDR2 FQGNSA.

DNA for the CDR3: TGCGCCAGCAGTGAGGGGATAGCGACCTACAATGAGCAGTTCTTC. This codes for CASSEGIATYNEQFF. The chain employs TRBV10-1 and TRBJ2-1; possibly TRBD2 for D (5 bases). This CDR3 has 15 amino acids. V shed 2 bases and J shed 2 bases, with 10 bases lying between them. Germline lookup yields CDR1 WNHNN and CDR2 SYGVQD (reference sequence).

The genes are TRBV15 and TRBJ2-7, with TRBD2 as a possible D gene (5 bases). The CDR3 length is 14 residues. The V end lost 0 bases, the J end lost 7 bases, and 13 bases lay between the germline ends. Looked up from germline, CDR1 is LNHNV and CDR2 is YYDKDF (reference sequence). The chain's CDR3 is CATSRDSARGEQYF. The CDR3 nucleotides are TGTGCCACCAGCAGAGATAGCGCCCGTGGGGAGCAGTACTTC.

V usage is TRBV5-1 and J usage is TRBJ2-5; 10 bases are shared with TRBD1. The J call could be wrong; TRBJ2-7 is a better fit for the DNA end. CDR1 and CDR2 (germline): SGHRS, YFSETQ. The CDR3 has 16 residues. This CDR3 reads CASSLAPGQGAYEQYF. The CDR3 DNA reads as TGCGCCAGCAGCTTGGCCCCAGGACAGGGGGCCTACGAGCAGTACTTC.

The V and J genes are TRBV4-3 and TRBJ1-2; D is unclear. Looked up from germline, CDR1 is LGHNA and CDR2 is YSLEER. V lost 0 bases and J lost 0, with 11 bases in between. The CDR3 spans 16 residues. The CDR3 loop reads CASSQEVGLANYGYTF. CDR3 nucleotides: TGCGCCAGCAGCCAAGAGGTTGGCCTAGCTAACTATGGCTACACCTTC.

The chain employs TRBV13 and TRBJ2-7; 13 nucleotides match TRBD2. This CDR3 has 16 amino acids. V lost 4 bases to trimming and J lost 2 bases; unmatched junction nucleotides: 5. Germline V gene data show CDR1 as PRHDT and CDR2 as FYEKMQ (reference sequence). The CDR3 here is CASSSRTSGSTYEQYF. Here the CDR3 DNA reads TGTGCCAGCAGCTCTCGGACTAGCGGGAGCACCTACGAGCAGTACTTC.

V usage is TRBV5-6 and J usage is TRBJ1-6, with D maybe TRBD1 (5 bases). CDR3 length: 17 residues. Germline CDR1 SGHDT, CDR2 YYEEEE. Trimming removed 1 base at V and 6 bases at J, with 17 bases between. In DNA form, the CDR3 reads TGTGCCAGCAGCTTGTTCGACAGAAGCTCTGTTAATTCACCCCTCCACTTT. This sequence encodes CASSLFDRSSVNSPLHF.

The V call is TRBV6-6, the J call TRBJ2-2, with unresolved D. From germline, CDR1 is MNHNY and CDR2 SVGAGI (reference sequence). This CDR3 has 14 amino acids. Trimming removed 4 bases from V and 5 bases from J, with 11 bases in between. CDR3 sequence: CASSFQLETGELFF. CDR3 nucleotides: TGTGCCAGCAGTTTCCAACTCGAGACCGGGGAGCTGTTTTTT.

The DNA of the CDR3 is TGTGCCAGCAGTTTATCCCGACAGGGGGCCGGAAAACTGTTTTTT. The encoded protein is CASSLSRQGAGKLFF. The chain combines TRBV28 with TRBJ1-4; 10 nucleotides align to TRBD1. The germline CDR1 and CDR2 sequences are MDHEN and SYDVKM. CDR3 length equals 15 residues. V lost 1 base and J lost 10; bases outside the gene matches: 6.

The chain recombines TRBV27 with TRBJ2-3, with 12 bases identical to TRBD2. CDR1 MNHEY and CDR2 SMNVEV come from the germline V gene (reference sequence). The CDR3 is 16 amino acids. V shed 5 bases and J 7 bases; nucleotides not matched to a gene: 10. CDR3 residues: CASSTRETSGRNTQYF. As DNA, the CDR3 is TGTGCCAGCAGTACACGCGAGACTAGCGGGAGAAATACGCAGTATTTT.

This chain connects TRBV7-9 to TRBJ1-3, with 7 nucleotides matching TRBD1. CDR1 and CDR2 from the germline V gene are SEHNR and FQNEAQ (reference sequence). V shed 5 bases, J shed 0 bases, and the junction held 4 bases outside the gene matches. This CDR3 spans 15 amino acids. CDR3 sequence reads: CASSLGGSSGNTIYF. The CDR3 DNA reads as TGTGCCAGCAGCCTAGGGGGCTCCTCTGGAAACACCATATATTTT.

This chain links TRBV7-2 with TRBJ1-2, with D uncertain. The CDR3 covers 13 residues. V dropped 7 bases and J dropped 2 bases, with 11 bases sitting between them. In germline, CDR1 is SGHTA, CDR2 FQGNSA. The DNA of the CDR3 is TGTGCCAGCAACATACCCATAAACTATGGCTACACCTTC. This codes for CASNIPINYGYTF. Together with reference TRBV7-2 and TRBJ1-2, the CDR3 gives the full variable domain: GAGVSQSPSNKVTEKGKDVELRCDPISGHTALYWYRQSLGQGLEFLIYFQGNSAPDKSGLPSDRFSAERTGGSVSTLTIQRTQQEDSAVYLCASNIPINYGYTFGSGTRLTVV.

The CDR3 region is CASSVGGVRRGELFF. In DNA form, the CDR3 reads TGTGCCAGCAGCGTAGGTGGGGTCCGGAGGGGGGAGCTGTTTTTT. This sequence joins TRBV9 and TRBJ2-2; D is possibly TRBD2 (5 bases). Germline lookup yields CDR1 SGDLS and CDR2 YYNGEE. The CDR3 is 15 residues long. Trimming took 0 bases from V and 8 from J, leaving 14 bases between them.

A remark on this clone: Other nucleotide sequences in the sample specify the same CDR3. This rearrangement joins TRBV5-4 to TRBJ1-1; 7 bases are a match to TRBD1. Trimming took 1 base from V and 6 from J; bases not matched to a gene: 3. CDR1 SGHNT and CDR2 YYREEE come from the germline V gene (reference sequence). This CDR3 comprises 13 residues. For the CDR3, the DNA is TGTGCCAGCAGCTTGACAGGGGACGCTGAAGCTTTCTTT. Its protein product is CASSLTGDAEAFF.

This chain connects TRBV4-3 to TRBJ1-1; 8 nucleotides line up with TRBD1. The CDR3 is 17 residues long. The V and J ends lost 0 bases and 3 bases, in that order; junction bases with no gene match: 9. CDR1 and CDR2 from the germline V gene are LGHNA and YSLEER. Written as DNA, the CDR3 is TGCGCCAGCAGCCAAGATCCGGCAGGGGGCCTCGACACTGAAGCTTTCTTT. It translates to CASSQDPAGGLDTEAFF.